Listed here is a single T cell receptor (beta chain). The V end lost 4 bases, the J end lost 8 bases, and 14 bases lay between the germline ends. The CDR3 has 13 residues. Germline-derived CDR1 and CDR2 are LNHDA and SQIVND (reference sequence). The data were taken from a study of blood T cell repertoires in COVID-19. Study-wide background: The analysed material was cDNA or gDNA that came from T cells, B-cell-depleted T cells, or PBMCs.

In the study's own analysis: Estimated nucleated cell counts came from reference gene primer amplification. Measured with immunoSEQ multiplex PCR; TCRdb has only the in-frame clones, and not every one. V and J calls plus clone size are reproduced from that table; the DNA served to infer D and trimming. The sample holds some 50,000 clones, roughly nine tenths seen once. The sequenced sample was peripheral blood. The source is a man in his sixties with acute or convalescent COVID-19. V gene TRBV19 combines with J gene TRBJ1-1; D may be TRBD1 (5 bases). CDR3 sequence reads: CASSTAGGTEAFF. The CDR3 DNA follows: TGTGCCAGTAGTACAGCGGGGGGGACCGAAGCTTTCTTT.